The 19 T cell receptor beta chains presented below share a single source sample, sequenced in a study of CD8+CD57+ T cells in acquired aplastic anemia. Genomic DNA acted as the template from which TCR beta VDJ combination and CDR3 sequence profiling were carried out. TCRdb fed the reads into MiXCR, producing one record per CDR3 protein. Of around 430,000 distinct CDR3 sequences listed, approximately 32% are singletons. Previously, flow cytometry had revealed CD8+CD57+ cell expansion in the patients chosen for sequencing. The material sequenced was sorted CD4+, CD8+, or CD8+CD57+ T cells (not recorded which) from PBMCs. The receptors originated from a human donor with aplastic anemia.

Comments on this clonotype: The CDR3 ends on some other residue instead of the conserved phenylalanine or tryptophan, so this is likely a read error. J is TRBJ1-1 and V is TRBV4-1; D is possibly TRBD1 (6 bases). Trimming pared 3 bases from V and 4 bases from J, leaving 15 bases between. The germline V gene has CDR1 MGHRA and CDR2 YSYEKL. The CDR3 contains 15 residues. In nucleotides, the CDR3 is TGCGCCAGCAGCCATACAGGGAAATCAGTCACTGAAGCTTTCTCT. This codes for CASSHTGKSVTEAFS.

A single count supports this clonotype. It may be a read error: a sequence one base away is much more abundant. The chain carries TRBV20-1 and TRBJ2-3; D is unresolved. Germline assignment: CDR1 DFQATT and CDR2 SNEGSKA (reference sequence). This CDR3 is built from 13 residues. The CDR3 nucleotides are TGCAATGCAAACGGACCCAACACAGATACGCAGTATTTT. Translated, it gives CNANGPNTDTQYF.

This clonotype was seen at least ten times. This rearrangement joins TRBV7-6 to TRBJ2-3; D remains ambiguous. The CDR3 extends over 13 amino acids. The V end lost 5 bases, the J end lost 4 bases, and 10 bases lay between the germline ends. CDR1 is SGHVS, CDR2 FNYEAQ, per germline. CDR3 nucleotide sequence: TGTGCCAGCAGCCCACGCCAGGCAGATACGCAGTATTTT. The encoded protein is CASSPRQADTQYF. Based on the CDR3 plus reference TRBV7-6 and TRBJ2-3, the full variable domain is GAGVSQSPRYKVTKRGQDVALRCDPISGHVSLYWYRQALGQGPEFLTYFNYEAQQDKSGLPNDRFSAERPEGSISTLTIQRTEQRDSAMYRCASSPRQADTQYFGPGTRLTVL.

This clonotype was picked up a small number of times. J is TRBJ1-6 and V is TRBV6-1; TRBD1 is a possible D gene (6 bases). CDR3 length equals 15 residues. V lost 6 bases and J lost 9, with 18 bases in between. Germline assignment: CDR1 MNHNS and CDR2 SASEGT. The CDR3 nucleotides are TGTGCCAGCAGGCAGCCTGGGACCAGGGGTTCACCCCTCCACTTT. Its translation: CASRQPGTRGSPLHF.

This clonotype has just one count. This could be a read error, since a much larger clone is one nucleotide away. CDR3 region: CASGDTEAFF. CDR3 in DNA: TGTGCCAGCGGCGACACTGAAGCTTTCTTT. The rearrangement uses TRBV25-1 and TRBJ1-1, with no clear D. This CDR3 comprises 10 residues. CDR1 and CDR2 from the germline V gene are MGHDK and SYGVNS. V was shortened by 8 bases and J by 3 bases, with 4 bases between the two germline ends.

Only a few counts were recorded for this clonotype. The CDR3 here is CASRRTGQLAYEQYF. CDR3 nucleotides: TGTGCCAGCAGGCGGACGGGACAGCTCGCCTACGAGCAGTACTTC. This rearrangement joins TRBV6-1 to TRBJ2-7; the match to TRBD1 covers 7 bases. CDR1 and CDR2 from the germline V gene are MNHNS and SASEGT. The ends lost 6 bases at V and 2 bases at J; junction bases unmatched: 10. The CDR3 has 15 amino acids.

This clonotype was picked up a small number of times. The chain recombines TRBV20-1 with TRBJ1-5, with TRBD1 identical over 9 bases. Losses at the gene ends were 3 bases for V and 6 bases for J; bases not matched to a gene: 12. This CDR3 contains 16 residues. Germline V gene lookup returns CDR1 DFQATT and CDR2 SNEGSKA (reference sequence). The CDR3: CSASFLATGGSQPQHF. CDR3 sequence (DNA): TGCAGTGCTAGTTTTTTGGCGACAGGGGGTAGTCAGCCCCAGCATTTT.

This chain joins TRBV24-1 and TRBJ2-7; 7 bases align to TRBD1. The J segment lost 1 base and the V segment lost 3 bases, leaving 2 bases of the junction unmatched. The CDR3 loop spans 14 amino acids. Germline V gives CDR1 KGHDR, CDR2 SFDVKD. DNA for the CDR3: TGTGCCACCAGTGATCCGGGACAGTCCTACGAGCAGTACTTC. Translation gives CATSDPGQSYEQYF.

At least ten counts were recorded for this clonotype. The rearrangement joins TRBV2 to TRBJ2-5; D is unresolved. This CDR3 has 12 amino acids. From germline, CDR1 is SNHLY and CDR2 FYNNEI. V was pared by 7 bases and J by 3 bases, with 9 bases between. The CDR3 sequence: CASTFLKETQYF. CDR3 in DNA: TGTGCCAGCACGTTCCTGAAAGAGACCCAGTACTTC.

Concerning this clonotype: This may arise from a read error, as a much more abundant clone is one base away. This sequence joins TRBV5-5 and TRBJ2-1; maybe TRBD1 (5 bases). Germline assignment: CDR1 SGHKS and CDR2 YYEKEE (reference sequence). Trimming stripped 2 bases from V and 9 bases from J, with 15 bases between. The CDR3 consists of 14 residues. CDR3 loop: CASSLMAGDSEQFF. The CDR3 DNA reads as TGTGCCAGCAGCTTAATGGCAGGTGACAGTGAGCAGTTCTTC. The full variable domain, rest sourced from reference TRBV5-5 and TRBJ2-1, is DAGVTQSPTHLIKTRGQQVTLRCSPISGHKSVSWYQQVLGQGPQFIFQYYEKEERGRGNFPDRFSARQFPNYSSELNVNALLLGDSALYLCASSLMAGDSEQFFGPGTRLTVL.

This clonotype occurred many times. The chain couples TRBV29-1 to TRBJ1-2; 10 bases are a match to TRBD1. The CDR3 loop spans 14 amino acids. Germline V gene sequence: CDR1 SQVTM, CDR2 ANQGSEA. Trimming at V came to 5 bases and at J to 8 bases, leaving 11 bases not matched to a gene. CDR3: CSVNGGDRGPGYTF. The CDR3 coding sequence is TGCAGCGTTAACGGAGGAGACAGGGGGCCCGGCTACACCTTC.

This sequence joins TRBV7-9 and TRBJ1-5; no clear D. Trimming left V 6 bases short and J 9 bases short, with 15 bases between. The CDR3 totals 13 residues. In germline, CDR1 is SEHNR, CDR2 FQNEAQ (reference sequence). CDR3 amino acids: CASSLLTWRPQHF. Written as DNA, the CDR3 is TGTGCCAGCAGTTTATTGACCTGGAGGCCCCAGCATTTT. Complete variable domain (other parts from reference TRBV7-9 and TRBJ1-5): DTGVSQNPRHKITKRGQNVTFRCDPISEHNRLYWYRQTLGQGPEFLTYFQNEAQLEKSRLLSDRFSAERPKGSFSTLEIQRTEQGDSAMYLCASSLLTWRPQHFGDGTRLSIL.

CDR3 amino acids: CASSPTGSRAFF. The CDR3 DNA follows: TGTGCCAGCAGTCCTACAGGGTCTAGAGCTTTCTTT. The V gene is TRBV6-1, the J gene TRBJ1-1; D might be TRBD1 (6 bases). This CDR3 is built from 12 residues. CDR1 and CDR2 (germline): MNHNS, SASEGT. The germline V and J ends were trimmed by 5 bases and 10 bases, with 14 bases remaining between them.

The chain employs TRBV29-1 and TRBJ1-5; D gene unclear. This CDR3 contains 15 residues. V was shortened by 0 bases and J by 11 bases, with 20 bases between the two germline ends. Germline V CDR1 and CDR2: SQVTM, ANQGSEA. The DNA for the CDR3 is TGCAGCGTTGAAGATCGGTTGGCCAACCAAGAGACCCAGCATTTT. Protein product: CSVEDRLANQETQHF.

Only one count was recorded for this clonotype. Sequence at one end of the junction differs from germline and may be a read error. V usage is TRBV4-3 and J usage is TRBJ2-4, with D unresolved. Germline CDR1 and CDR2: LGHNA and YSLEER. The CDR3 has 16 residues. The DNA for the CDR3 is TGCGCCAGCAGCCAAGATGTGAGGCGAGCCCAAAACATTCAGTACTTC. It encodes CASSQDVRRAQNIQYF.

This clonotype was detected only a few times. This rearrangement joins TRBV6-1 to TRBJ2-7; TRBD2 matches at 7 bases. Germline V CDR1 and CDR2: MNHNS, SASEGT. Trimming cost V 8 bases and J 2 bases; bases outside gene matches: 12. This CDR3 has 15 amino acids. The CDR3 here is CASGISGSFTYEQYF. CDR3 DNA sequence: TGTGCCAGCGGAATTAGCGGGTCCTTTACCTACGAGCAGTACTTC.

The genes are TRBV15 and TRBJ2-7; 7 bases align to TRBD2. Germline CDR1 reads LNHNV; CDR2 reads YYDKDF (reference sequence). The CDR3 has 12 amino acids. The J segment lost 4 bases and the V segment lost 5 bases, leaving 2 bases of the junction unmatched. DNA for the CDR3: TGTGCCACCAGCGGGGGGGAATACGAGCAGTACTTC. Its protein is CATSGGEYEQYF.

This clonotype has just one count. The chain joins TRBV19 to TRBJ1-2; a possible D gene is TRBD1 (5 bases). Germline values: CDR1 LNHDA, CDR2 SQIVND (reference sequence). V was shortened by 11 bases and J by 6 bases, with 22 bases between the two germline ends. The CDR3 runs to 14 residues. For the CDR3, the DNA is TGTGCCTGGAGTAAGACAGAGCGAAACCATGGCTACACCTTC. Translation gives CAWSKTERNHGYTF.

The V call is TRBV29-1, the J call TRBJ2-2; 8 bases are shared with TRBD1. The ends lost 3 bases at V and 5 bases at J; junction bases unmatched: 8. The CDR3 runs 15 residues. The germline V gene encodes CDR1 SQVTM and CDR2 ANQGSEA. Here the CDR3 reads CSVEGRGLKTGELFF. The CDR3 bases are TGCAGCGTTGAGGGCAGGGGGCTTAAAACCGGGGAGCTGTTTTTT.